This T cell receptor beta chain was observed in a study of shared clonotypes between healthy human individuals. In the study overall: There were three CD4 naive, three CD4 memory, two CD8 naive and one CD8 memory plates per donor.

Findings and caveats of the study: Clonotype sharing among the donors was expected to vary with sequencing depth. In this cohort, only blood was sampled, and tissue repertoires likely differ.

Across several immunoSEQ plates, the genomic DNA of each subset was split evenly. The table came from immunoSEQ multiplex PCR; TCRdb's copy has only in-frame clones and leaves some out. The table shows some 2,100,000 clones, with about 93% occurring only once. The CDR3 is 15 residues long. About this clone: What it binds is not known.

Positive CCR7 selection of CD45RO-negative cells yielded the naive CD8 cells, and terminally differentiated effector memory CD45RA+ cells were excluded. This rearrangement joins TRBV21-1 to TRBJ2-1; the D call of TRBD2 is as the table states it, not checked on the DNA. TRBV21-1 is a recognized pseudogene. The material sequenced was naive CD8+ T cells from PBMCs. The sequence came from a man between 18 and 29 years old in good health. Some clones in this sample may be carry-over from other donors' samples. CDR3 in DNA: TGTGCCAGCAGCAAAGGGCGCGGGGGTCACAATGAGCAGTTCTTC. Its protein product is CASSKGRGGHNEQFF.